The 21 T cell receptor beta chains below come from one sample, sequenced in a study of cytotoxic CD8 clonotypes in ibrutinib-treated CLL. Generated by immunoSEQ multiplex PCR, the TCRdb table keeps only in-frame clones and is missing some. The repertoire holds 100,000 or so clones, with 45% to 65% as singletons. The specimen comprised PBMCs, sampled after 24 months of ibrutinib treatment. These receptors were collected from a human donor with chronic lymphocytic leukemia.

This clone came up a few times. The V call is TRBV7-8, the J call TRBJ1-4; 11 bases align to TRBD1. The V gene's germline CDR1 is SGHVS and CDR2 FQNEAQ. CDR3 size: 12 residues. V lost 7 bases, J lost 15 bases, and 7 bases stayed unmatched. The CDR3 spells CASTLGTGGMFF. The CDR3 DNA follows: TGTGCCAGCACTTTAGGGACAGGGGGAATGTTTTTT.

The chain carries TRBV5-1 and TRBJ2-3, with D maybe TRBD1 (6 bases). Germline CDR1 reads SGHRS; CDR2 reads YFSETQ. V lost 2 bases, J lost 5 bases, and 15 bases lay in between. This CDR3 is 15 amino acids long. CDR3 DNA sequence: TGCGCCAGCAGCTTTAATCAGGGGTTAAAAGATACGCAGTATTTT. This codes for CASSFNQGLKDTQYF.

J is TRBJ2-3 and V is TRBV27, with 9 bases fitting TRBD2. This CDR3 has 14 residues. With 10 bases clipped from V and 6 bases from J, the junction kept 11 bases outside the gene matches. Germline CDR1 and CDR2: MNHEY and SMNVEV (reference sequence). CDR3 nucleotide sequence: TGTGCCACCCTTAGCGGGGGCCCGGGGGATACGCAGTATTTT. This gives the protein CATLSGGPGDTQYF.

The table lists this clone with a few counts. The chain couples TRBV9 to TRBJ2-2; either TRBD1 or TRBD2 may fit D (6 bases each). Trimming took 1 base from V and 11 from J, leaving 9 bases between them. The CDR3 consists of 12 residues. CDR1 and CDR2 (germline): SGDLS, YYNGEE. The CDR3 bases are TGTGCCAGCAGCGTAAACGGGGGCGAGCTGTTTTTT. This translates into CASSVNGGELFF.

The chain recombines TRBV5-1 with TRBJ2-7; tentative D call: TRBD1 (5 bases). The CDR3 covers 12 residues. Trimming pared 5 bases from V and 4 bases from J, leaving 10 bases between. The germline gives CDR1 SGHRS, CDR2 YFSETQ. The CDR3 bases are TGCGCCAGCAGACCCGACAGTTACGAGCAGTACTTC. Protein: CASRPDSYEQYF.

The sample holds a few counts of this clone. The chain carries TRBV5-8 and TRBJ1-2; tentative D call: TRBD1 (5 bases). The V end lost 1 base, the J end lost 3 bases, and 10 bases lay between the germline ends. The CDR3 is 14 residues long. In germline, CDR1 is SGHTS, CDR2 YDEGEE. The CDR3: CASSLITTDYGYTF. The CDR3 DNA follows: TGTGCCAGCAGCTTGATAACGACAGACTATGGCTACACCTTC.

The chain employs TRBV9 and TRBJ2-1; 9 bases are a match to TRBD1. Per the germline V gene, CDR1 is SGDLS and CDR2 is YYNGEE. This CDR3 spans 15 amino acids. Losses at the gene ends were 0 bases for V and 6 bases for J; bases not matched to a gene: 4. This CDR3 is CASSVGDRAGNEQFF. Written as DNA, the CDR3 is TGTGCCAGCAGCGTAGGGGACAGGGCAGGCAATGAGCAGTTCTTC.

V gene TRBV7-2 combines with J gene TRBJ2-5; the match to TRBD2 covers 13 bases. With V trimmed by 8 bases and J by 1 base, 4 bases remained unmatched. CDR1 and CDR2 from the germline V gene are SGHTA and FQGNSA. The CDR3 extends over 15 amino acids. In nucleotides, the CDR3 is TGTGCCAGCGCAGGACTAGCGGGGGCCCAAGAGACCCAGTACTTC. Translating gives CASAGLAGAQETQYF. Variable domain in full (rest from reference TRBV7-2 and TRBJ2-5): GAGVSQSPSNKVTEKGKDVELRCDPISGHTALYWYRQSLGQGLEFLIYFQGNSAPDKSGLPSDRFSAERTGGSVSTLTIQRTQQEDSAVYLCASAGLAGAQETQYFGPGTRLLVL.

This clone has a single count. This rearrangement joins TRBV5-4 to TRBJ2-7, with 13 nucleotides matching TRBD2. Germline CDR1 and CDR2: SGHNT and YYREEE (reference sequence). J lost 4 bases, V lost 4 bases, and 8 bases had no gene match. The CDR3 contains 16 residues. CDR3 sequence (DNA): TGTGCCAGCAGCCACGCCGGACTAGCGGGGGCGTACGAGCAGTACTTC. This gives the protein CASSHAGLAGAYEQYF.

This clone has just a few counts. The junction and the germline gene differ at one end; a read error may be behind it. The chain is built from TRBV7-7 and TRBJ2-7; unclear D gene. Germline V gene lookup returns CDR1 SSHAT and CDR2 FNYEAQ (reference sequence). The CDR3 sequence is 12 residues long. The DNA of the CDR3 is TGTGCTAGCAGCTTCCCGGGCAGGGAGCAGTACTTC. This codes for CASSFPGREQYF. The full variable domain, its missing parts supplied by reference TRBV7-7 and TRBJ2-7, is GAGVSQSPRYKVTKRGQDVTLRCDPISSHATLYWYQQALGQGPEFLTYFNYEAQPDKSGLPSDRFSAERPEGSISTLTIQRTEQRDSAMYRCASSFPGREQYFGPGTRLTVT.

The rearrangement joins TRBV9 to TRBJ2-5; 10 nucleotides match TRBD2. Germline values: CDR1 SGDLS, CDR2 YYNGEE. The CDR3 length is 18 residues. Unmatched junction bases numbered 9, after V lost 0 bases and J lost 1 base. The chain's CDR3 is CASSVAGPSGGIQETQYF. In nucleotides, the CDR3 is TGTGCCAGCAGCGTAGCCGGTCCTAGCGGGGGAATCCAAGAGACCCAGTACTTC.

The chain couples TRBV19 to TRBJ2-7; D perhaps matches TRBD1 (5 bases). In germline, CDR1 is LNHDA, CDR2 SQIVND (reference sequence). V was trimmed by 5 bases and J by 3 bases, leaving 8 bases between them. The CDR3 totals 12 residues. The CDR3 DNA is TGTGCCAGTAGTGCCGGACACTACGAGCAGTACTTC. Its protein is CASSAGHYEQYF.

The DNA for the CDR3 is TGTGCCAGCAGCCCACAGGGGGTACAAGAGACCCAGTACTTC. Translated, it gives CASSPQGVQETQYF. V usage is TRBV7-9 and J usage is TRBJ2-5, with 8 bases fitting TRBD1. Germline V gene data show CDR1 as SEHNR and CDR2 as FQNEAQ (reference sequence). V shed 5 bases, J shed 2 bases, and the junction held 4 bases outside the gene matches. This CDR3 contains 14 residues.

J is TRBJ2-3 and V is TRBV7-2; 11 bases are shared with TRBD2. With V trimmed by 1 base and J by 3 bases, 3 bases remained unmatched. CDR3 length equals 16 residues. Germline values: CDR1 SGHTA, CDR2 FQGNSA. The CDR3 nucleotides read TGTGCCAGCAGCTTAGGTGCTAGCGGGGGGACAGATACGCAGTATTTT. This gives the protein CASSLGASGGTDTQYF.

The CDR3 coding sequence is TGTGCCAGCAGCTTAAAAAGAGAGCAGTACTTC. Amino acids: CASSLKREQYF. The rearrangement joins TRBV7-2 to TRBJ2-7; D is uncertain. Germline CDR1 reads SGHTA; CDR2 reads FQGNSA. V was cut by 2 bases and J by 7 bases, with 6 bases left in between. This CDR3 is 11 amino acids long.

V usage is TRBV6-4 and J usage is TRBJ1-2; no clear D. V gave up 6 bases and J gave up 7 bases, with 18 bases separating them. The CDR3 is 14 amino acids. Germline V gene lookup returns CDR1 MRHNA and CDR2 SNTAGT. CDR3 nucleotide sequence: TGTGCCAGCAGCTACAGCAGTCTGGATAGTGGCTACACCTTC. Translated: CASSYSSLDSGYTF.

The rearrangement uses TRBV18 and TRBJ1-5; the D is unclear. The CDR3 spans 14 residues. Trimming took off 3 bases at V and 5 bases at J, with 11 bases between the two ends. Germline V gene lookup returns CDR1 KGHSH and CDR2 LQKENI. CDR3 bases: TGTGCCAGCTCACCGAATTCAAGGGATCAGCCCCAGCATTTT. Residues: CASSPNSRDQPQHF.

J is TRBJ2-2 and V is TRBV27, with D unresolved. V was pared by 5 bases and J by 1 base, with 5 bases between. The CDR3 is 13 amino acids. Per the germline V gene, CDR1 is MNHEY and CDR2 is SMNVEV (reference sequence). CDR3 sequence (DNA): TGTGCCAGCAGTAGTTGGAACACCGGGGAGCTGTTTTTT. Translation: CASSSWNTGELFF.

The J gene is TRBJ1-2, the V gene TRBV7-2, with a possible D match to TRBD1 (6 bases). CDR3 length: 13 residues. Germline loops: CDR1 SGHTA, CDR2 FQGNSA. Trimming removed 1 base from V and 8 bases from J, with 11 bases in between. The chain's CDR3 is CASSLDTGLGYTF. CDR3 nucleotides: TGTGCCAGCAGCTTAGACACAGGGTTAGGCTACACCTTC.

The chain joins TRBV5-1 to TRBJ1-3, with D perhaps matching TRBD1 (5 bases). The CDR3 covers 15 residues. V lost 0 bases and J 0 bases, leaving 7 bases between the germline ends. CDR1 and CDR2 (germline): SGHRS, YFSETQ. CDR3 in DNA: TGCGCCAGCAGCTTGGGGGGCCCCTCTGGAAACACCATATATTTT. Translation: CASSLGGPSGNTIYF.

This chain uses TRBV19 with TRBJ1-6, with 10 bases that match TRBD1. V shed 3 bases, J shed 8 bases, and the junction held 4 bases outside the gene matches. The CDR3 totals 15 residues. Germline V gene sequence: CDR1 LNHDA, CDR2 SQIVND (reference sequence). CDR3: CASSIKGTGDSPLHF. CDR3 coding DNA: TGTGCCAGTAGTATTAAAGGGACAGGGGATTCACCCCTCCACTTT.